This paragraph reports one T cell receptor (beta chain). The antigen remains unidentified. These data belong to a study of shared clonotypes between healthy human individuals. CDR1 is LGHNA, CDR2 YSLEER, per germline. Trimming took 1 base from V and 4 from J; bases not matched to a gene: 4. There are 16 residues in the CDR3. The assay used deep level. Sequencing was performed with immunoSEQ multiplex PCR; in TCRdb, only in-frame clones are kept and a portion is missing. The sample shows 450,000 to 600,000 clones, 60% to 85% of them seen only once. Recent vaccinations or acute infections were absent in the healthy HIV-negative adult donors. Findings and caveats of the study: Sharing of clonotypes among donors was expected to vary with sequencing depth.

The sequencing sample was made of PBMCs. The receptor's source is a woman aged 40 to 55 in good health. Some clones in this sample may be carry-over from other donors' samples. The chain couples TRBV4-3 to TRBJ2-2; TRBD2 aligns across 9 bases. The CDR3 DNA sequence: TGCGCCAGCAGCCAAGGTAGCGGGAGTGGCACCGGGGAGCTGTTTTTT. This gives the protein CASSQGSGSGTGELFF.